This is a list of T cell receptor beta chains from one sample in a study of cytomegalovirus exposure and HLA in healthy donors. Generated by immunoSEQ multiplex PCR, the TCRdb table keeps only in-frame clones and is missing some. The sample carries 80,000 to 90,000 clones, approximately 79% recorded once. Sequences were obtained from PBMCs. The receptors come from a young man in good health and CMV-seronegative. Both conserved end residues are part of each CDR3. D genes are given only for firm matches. Size tells how often a clone was seen (once, few, many) or the class of an expanded clone, and some rows leave it out.

>TRBV5-1|.|.|13|TRBJ1-5
CASSSGGDQPQHF
TGCGCCAGCAGCTCCGGGGGAGATCAGCCCCAGCATTTT
>TRBV10-2|.|few|18|TRBJ1-1
CASSEIGTRYPLNTEAFF
TGCGCCAGCAGTGAGATTGGGACAAGATACCCCTTGAACACTGAAGCTTTCTTT
>TRBV5-4|.|.|15|TRBJ1-1
CASSLRSTTNTEAFF
TGTGCCAGCAGCTTGAGGAGTACTACGAACACTGAAGCTTTCTTT
>TRBV5-4|.|.|13|TRBJ1-2
CASSASGSMRYTF
TGTGCCAGCAGCGCCTCGGGTTCTATGCGCTACACCTTC
>TRBV9|TRBD1|.|15|TRBJ2-3
CASSVWDSSTDTQYF
TGTGCCAGCAGCGTATGGGACAGTAGCACAGATACGCAGTATTTT
>TRBV4-3|.|.|13|TRBJ2-2
CASSDGGTGELFF
TGCGCCAGCAGCGATGGAGGTACCGGGGAGCTGTTTTTT
>TRBV4-1|.|.|15|TRBJ1-2
CASSQGRGGVYGYTF
TGCGCCAGCAGCCAAGGCCGGGGAGGGGTCTATGGCTACACCTTC
>TRBV9|.|.|15|TRBJ1-2
CASSVVSDGQYGYTF
TGTGCCAGCAGCGTAGTCTCGGATGGGCAGTATGGCTACACCTTC
>TRBV9|.|.|15|TRBJ1-1
CASSVGASRAAEAFF
TGTGCCAGCAGCGTAGGGGCCTCGAGGGCCGCTGAAGCTTTCTTT
>TRBV7-3|TRBD1|.|14|TRBJ1-1
CASSLTGGKTEAFF
TGTGCCAGCAGCCTGACAGGGGGCAAGACTGAAGCTTTCTTT
>TRBV28|.|once|11|TRBJ1-1
CASKLNTEAFF
TGTGCCAGCAAGCTGAACACTGAAGCTTTCTTT
>TRBV7-2|TRBD1|.|17|TRBJ1-3
CASSPGTGEIGGNTIYF
TGTGCCAGCAGCCCTGGGACAGGGGAGATAGGAGGAAACACCATATATTTT
>TRBV29-1|TRBD1|.|12|TRBJ2-7
CSVGDREYEQYF
TGCAGCGTTGGGGACAGGGAGTACGAGCAGTACTTC
>TRBV10-3|.|.|14|TRBJ1-2
CAISEFRENYGYTF
TGTGCCATCAGTGAGTTTCGGGAAAACTATGGCTACACCTTC
>TRBV19|TRBD1|.|17|TRBJ1-5
CASTPDRGLGSNQPQHF
TGTGCCAGTACCCCTGACAGGGGCTTGGGTAGCAATCAGCCCCAGCATTTT
>TRBV28|.|.|13|TRBJ1-5
CASSLEGNDGKHF
TGTGCCAGCAGTTTGGAAGGTAATGACGGGAAACATTTT
>TRBV5-3|TRBD2|.|16|TRBJ2-1
CARSLLAGSSYNEQFF
TGTGCCAGAAGCTTGCTAGCGGGAAGCTCCTACAATGAGCAGTTCTTC
>TRBV29-1|.|.|11|TRBJ1-4
CSVEGPEKLFF
TGCAGCGTTGAAGGGCCCGAAAAACTGTTTTTT
>TRBV9|TRBD1|.|15|TRBJ2-7
CASSGSSGTDNEQYF
TGTGCCAGCAGCGGCTCTTCCGGGACAGACAACGAGCAGTACTTC
>TRBV7-8|.|.|16|TRBJ1-5
CASSSSRGKGNQPQHF
TGTGCCAGCAGCTCCTCCCGGGGAAAGGGCAATCAGCCCCAGCATTTT
>TRBV7-2|TRBD1|.|17|TRBJ1-2
CASSLAGGNRRSYGYTF
TGTGCCAGCAGCTTAGCAGGGGGCAATAGACGTTCCTATGGCTACACCTTC
>TRBV30|.|.|16|TRBJ1-3
CAWSGHRRTSGNTIYF
TGTGCCTGGAGTGGGCACAGGAGAACCTCTGGAAACACCATATATTTT
>TRBV7-2|.|few|16|TRBJ2-7
CASSLPSDRSSYEQYF
TGTGCCAGCAGCTTACCGAGCGACAGGTCCTCCTACGAGCAGTACTTC
>TRBV15|TRBD1|.|17|TRBJ1-1
CATSGGATGALNTEAFF
TGTGCCACCAGCGGAGGAGCCACAGGGGCCTTGAACACTGAAGCTTTCTTT
>TRBV19|TRBD1|.|17|TRBJ1-3
CASSLRGQGSSGNTIYF
TGTGCCAGTAGTCTAAGGGGACAGGGAAGCTCTGGAAACACCATATATTTT
>TRBV6-5|TRBD1|.|15|TRBJ1-1
CASRAGGTANTEAFF
TGTGCCAGCCGGGCGGGGGGGACAGCCAACACTGAAGCTTTCTTT
>TRBV4-3|TRBD2|.|19|TRBJ2-2
CASSQDHSRGGWNTGELFF
TGCGCCAGCAGCCAAGATCATTCTCGGGGGGGCTGGAACACCGGGGAGCTGTTTTTT
>TRBV7-2|TRBD1|.|15|TRBJ1-2
CASSLAGQRNYGYTF
TGTGCCAGCAGCTTAGCGGGACAGCGAAACTATGGCTACACCTTC
>TRBV9|.|.|16|TRBJ2-3
CASSAFGRGRTDTQYF
TGTGCCAGCAGCGCCTTCGGGCGGGGCCGCACAGATACGCAGTATTTT
>TRBV5-4|TRBD1|.|15|TRBJ1-1
CASSPGTGANTEAFF
TGTGCCAGCAGCCCCGGGACAGGGGCGAACACTGAAGCTTTCTTT
>TRBV10-1|.|few|16|TRBJ2-7
CASSESLGTRLGEQYF
TGCGCCAGCAGTGAGTCGTTGGGGACTCGCCTGGGAGAGCAGTACTTC
>TRBV6-5|.|.|14|TRBJ2-2
CASSYYWATGELFF
TGTGCCAGCAGTTACTACTGGGCCACCGGGGAGCTGTTTTTT
>TRBV28|.|.|15|TRBJ1-2
CASSLPGQGHWGYTF
TGTGCCAGCAGTTTACCCGGTCAGGGTCATTGGGGCTACACCTTC
>TRBV7-8|.|.|15|TRBJ1-5
CASSLAHGWRQPQHF
TGTGCCAGCAGCTTAGCGCACGGGTGGCGGCAGCCCCAGCATTTT
>TRBV4-2|TRBD1|.|18|TRBJ2-5
CASSRGGTTGGQGETQYF
TGTGCCAGCAGCCGAGGGGGGACAACAGGAGGACAGGGGGAGACCCAGTACTTC
>TRBV19|.|.|16|TRBJ1-5
CASSIFGQGENQPQHF
TGTGCCAGTAGTATCTTTGGGCAGGGCGAGAATCAGCCCCAGCATTTT
>TRBV4-1|.|few|14|TRBJ1-1
CASSHARGNTEAFF
TGCGCCAGCAGCCACGCCCGGGGTAACACTGAAGCTTTCTTT
>TRBV28|.|.|15|TRBJ1-3
CASSFSRGSGNTIYF
TGTGCCAGCAGTTTCTCAAGGGGTTCTGGAAACACCATATATTTT
>TRBV7-9|.|.|12|TRBJ1-1
CSSSSSNTEAFF
TGTTCCAGCAGCTCGTCGAACACTGAAGCTTTCTTT
>TRBV9|TRBD1|.|17|TRBJ1-2
CASSLEGAPTAQNGYTF
TGTGCCAGCAGCCTGGAGGGGGCCCCCACGGCTCAGAATGGCTACACCTTC
>TRBV6-5|.|.|13|TRBJ1-2
CASTLNRVDGYTF
TGTGCCAGCACTCTAAACAGGGTCGATGGCTACACCTTC
>TRBV4-1|TRBD1|.|17|TRBJ1-4
CASSQPGQGTTIGKLFF
TGCGCCAGCAGCCAGCCGGGACAGGGCACAACTATAGGAAAACTGTTTTTT
>TRBV18|TRBD1|.|15|TRBJ2-3
CASSERTGGADTQYF
TGTGCCAGCTCCGAAAGAACAGGGGGCGCAGATACGCAGTATTTT
>TRBV19|.|.|15|TRBJ1-2
CASSTLGGQGSGYTF
TGTGCCAGTAGTACCCTCGGGGGGCAGGGCTCCGGCTACACCTTC